A single sample is the source of the 25 T cell receptor beta chains below, sequenced in a study of blood T cell repertoires in COVID-19. Measured with immunoSEQ multiplex PCR; TCRdb has only the in-frame clones, and not every one. The sample records 50,000 to 65,000 clones, roughly 86% being singletons. The sequenced sample consisted of peripheral blood. The receptors were gathered from a man in his fifties or sixties with active COVID-19.

The chain uses TRBV11-1 and TRBJ2-7, with D perhaps matching TRBD2 (6 bases). The CDR3 has 13 residues. V was cut by 7 bases and J by 3 bases, with 13 bases left in between. CDR1 SGHAT and CDR2 FQDESV come from the germline V gene (reference sequence). The DNA of the CDR3 is TGTGCCAGCACCCCTCGCGGGGACTACGAGCAGTACTTC. It translates to CASTPRGDYEQYF.

This rearrangement joins TRBV6-1 to TRBJ2-5; TRBD2 might be the D (7 bases). Trimming cost V 1 base and J 4 bases, with 13 bases left between them. Germline CDR1 reads MNHNS; CDR2 reads SASEGT. The CDR3 extends over 15 amino acids. The CDR3 here is CASSEGGGAGETQYF. As DNA, the CDR3 is TGTGCCAGCAGTGAAGGTGGGGGGGCTGGAGAGACCCAGTACTTC.

This clone was found once. The chain uses TRBV11-1 and TRBJ2-7; maybe TRBD1 (5 bases). Trimming shortened V by 4 bases and J by 3 bases, and 13 bases separated the two germline ends. The CDR3 length is 14 residues. Germline assignment: CDR1 SGHAT and CDR2 FQDESV (reference sequence). Written as DNA, the CDR3 is TGTGCCAGCAGCTCCTCCACAGGTCACTACGAGCAGTACTTC. The encoded protein is CASSSSTGHYEQYF. Using reference TRBV11-1 and TRBJ2-7 for the parts outside the CDR3, the full variable domain is EAEVAQSPRYKITEKSQAVAFWCDPISGHATLYWYRQILGQGPELLVQFQDESVVDDSQLPKDRFSAERLKGVDSTLKIQPAELGDSAMYLCASSSSTGHYEQYFGPGTRLTVT.

The chain has TRBV18 and TRBJ2-1; tentatively, D is TRBD2 (5 bases). V lost 3 bases, J lost 6 bases, and 15 bases lay in between. Germline V gene data show CDR1 as KGHSH and CDR2 as LQKENI. This CDR3 spans 15 amino acids. As DNA, the CDR3 is TGTGCCAGCTCACCTCAATATACTAGTTCCAATGAGCAGTTCTTC. Its translation: CASSPQYTSSNEQFF.

This rearrangement joins TRBV11-2 to TRBJ1-6, with a possible D match to TRBD1 (6 bases). Trimming took off 5 bases at V and 16 bases at J, with 15 bases between the two ends. Germline values: CDR1 SGHAT, CDR2 FQNNGV. The CDR3 has 12 residues. The CDR3 is CASSPRGGSLHF. The CDR3 DNA sequence: TGTGCCAGCAGCCCCCGGGGGGGCTCGCTCCACTTT.

The rearrangement uses TRBV3-1 (or the pseudogene TRBV3-2) and TRBJ2-7; the match to TRBD1 covers 8 bases. The ends lost 4 bases at V and 3 bases at J; junction bases unmatched: 11. Germline V gene lookup returns CDR1 LGHDT and CDR2 YNNKEL (reference sequence). CDR3 length: 16 residues. DNA for the CDR3: TGTGCCAGCAGCCCTAACAGGGGGGAGCTGTACTACGAGCAGTACTTC. Its translation: CASSPNRGELYYEQYF.

The rearrangement uses TRBV2 and TRBJ2-4; tentatively, D is TRBD2 (6 bases). The V end was cut by 8 bases, the J end by 0 bases, with 20 bases between. This CDR3 comprises 17 residues. Germline-derived CDR1 and CDR2 are SNHLY and FYNNEI. The CDR3 reads CASLPRGSGLAKNIQYF. CDR3 coding DNA: TGTGCCAGCCTACCCCGGGGTAGCGGTCTAGCCAAAAACATTCAGTACTTC.

This clone was picked up one time. The chain combines TRBV9 with TRBJ2-1, with D possibly being TRBD1 (6 bases). This CDR3 is built from 15 residues. The V and J ends lost 3 bases and 0 bases respectively, with 10 bases between them. The V gene's germline CDR1 is SGDLS and CDR2 YYNGEE. This CDR3 reads CASSARTDSYNEQFF. As DNA, the CDR3 is TGTGCCAGCAGCGCCCGGACAGACTCCTACAATGAGCAGTTCTTC.

As DNA, the CDR3 is TGTGCCTGGAGTCAGACAGACACTGAAGCTTTCTTT. It yields the protein CAWSQTDTEAFF. The V call is TRBV30, the J call TRBJ1-1; possibly TRBD1 for D (5 bases). Germline lookup yields CDR1 GTSNPN and CDR2 SVGIG (reference sequence). The CDR3 is 12 amino acids. V was clipped by 2 bases and J by 3 bases, with 7 bases between them.

The chain couples TRBV6-2 or TRBV6-3 to TRBJ2-1, with D possibly TRBD1 on 5 matching bases. The CDR3 has 14 amino acids. V was shortened by 0 bases and J by 3 bases, with 6 bases between the two germline ends. Germline CDR1 is MNHEY and CDR2 is SVGEGT. CDR3 region: CASSYSGDYNEQFF. Here the CDR3 DNA reads TGTGCCAGCAGTTACTCAGGGGACTACAATGAGCAGTTCTTC.

The J gene is TRBJ2-3, the V gene TRBV14, with a possible D match to TRBD2 (7 bases). Per germline, CDR1 SGHDN and CDR2 FVKESK. The CDR3 runs to 14 residues. V gave up 4 bases and J gave up 6 bases, with 14 bases separating them. The DNA of the CDR3 is TGTGCCAGCAGCCTGGGGGGGGGCTGGGATACGCAGTATTTT. Translating it yields CASSLGGGWDTQYF.

The chain couples TRBV5-4 to TRBJ1-5, with TRBD1 identical over 9 bases. V lost 4 bases, J lost 8 bases, and 7 bases stayed unmatched. The CDR3 covers 14 residues. Germline CDR1 SGHNT, CDR2 YYREEE (reference sequence). CDR3 DNA: TGTGCCAGCAGCGTGGACAGGGGAAGGGAGCCCCAGCATTTT. This sequence encodes CASSVDRGREPQHF.

V usage is TRBV5-1 and J usage is TRBJ2-2, with 9 nucleotides matching TRBD1. V lost 5 bases and J lost 6; bases outside the gene matches: 5. Germline V gives CDR1 SGHRS, CDR2 YFSETQ. The CDR3 is made up of 14 amino acids. This chain's CDR3 is CASRSRQGAGELFF. CDR3 sequence (DNA): TGCGCCAGCAGATCCAGACAGGGGGCCGGGGAGCTGTTTTTT.

The chain joins TRBV11-2 to TRBJ1-5; 9 nucleotides align to TRBD1. With 1 base clipped from V and 7 bases from J, the junction kept 5 bases outside the gene matches. This CDR3 has 15 residues. Per the germline V gene, CDR1 is SGHAT and CDR2 is FQNNGV. CDR3 residues: CASSLGLQGAQPQHF. CDR3 DNA: TGTGCCAGCAGCTTAGGCCTACAGGGGGCACAGCCCCAGCATTTT.

The chain joins TRBV9 to TRBJ1-4; the D is unclear. Germline-derived CDR1 and CDR2 are SGDLS and YYNGEE. This CDR3 has 16 amino acids. The V end lost 0 bases, the J end lost 1 base, and 10 bases lay between the germline ends. The CDR3 loop reads CASSVGRGGTNEKLFF. In DNA form, the CDR3 reads TGTGCCAGCAGCGTAGGGCGCGGAGGAACTAATGAAAAACTGTTTTTT.

The chain employs TRBV12-3 or TRBV12-4 and TRBJ2-7; unclear D gene. The germline V and J ends were trimmed by 5 bases and 3 bases, with 8 bases remaining between them. The CDR3 covers 12 residues. The CDR3 spells CASSAADYEQYF. In DNA, the CDR3 is TGTGCCAGCAGTGCCGCAGACTACGAGCAGTACTTC.

V usage is TRBV19 and J usage is TRBJ1-2, with D unclear. This CDR3 has 12 amino acids. V dropped 6 bases and J dropped 4 bases, with 9 bases sitting between them. CDR1 and CDR2 from the germline V gene are LNHDA and SQIVND (reference sequence). The CDR3 is CASSREGYGYTF. CDR3 DNA sequence: TGTGCCAGTAGCAGAGAGGGCTATGGCTACACCTTC.

The chain combines TRBV2 with TRBJ2-7, with D possibly being TRBD2 (5 bases). Germline values: CDR1 SNHLY, CDR2 FYNNEI. The CDR3 covers 15 residues. V shed 2 bases and J shed 5 bases, with 16 bases lying between them. CDR3 in amino acids: CASSERALGGHEQYF. The CDR3 nucleotides are TGTGCCAGCAGTGAAAGGGCCCTCGGAGGCCACGAGCAGTACTTC.

The genes are TRBV6-5 and TRBJ1-6, with TRBD1 as a possible D gene (6 bases). The CDR3 covers 13 residues. Trimming took 8 bases from V and 8 from J, leaving 13 bases between them. The V gene's germline CDR1 is MNHEY and CDR2 SVGAGI. CDR3 sequence: CASAGVRYSPLHF. CDR3 bases: TGTGCCAGCGCAGGGGTCAGGTATTCACCCCTCCACTTT.

There are a few counts of this clone. The chain employs TRBV5-1 and TRBJ1-1, with 7 bases identical to TRBD1. This CDR3 region has 14 residues. V shed 3 bases, J shed 1 base, and the junction held 3 bases outside the gene matches. Germline CDR1 reads SGHRS; CDR2 reads YFSETQ. In DNA form, the CDR3 reads TGCGCCAGCAGCTCGGGACAGCAGAACACTGAAGCTTTCTTT. Its translation is CASSSGQQNTEAFF.

This clone was counted only a few times. The genes are TRBV5-1 and TRBJ1-2, with 8 bases matching TRBD1. There are 15 residues in the CDR3. Germline CDR1 and CDR2: SGHRS and YFSETQ. Trimming at V came to 4 bases and at J to 2 bases, leaving 7 bases not matched to a gene. CDR3 sequence: CASSPTGDRNYGYTF. For the CDR3, the DNA is TGCGCCAGCAGCCCGACAGGGGACCGCAACTATGGCTACACCTTC.

The rearrangement links TRBV3-1 (or the pseudogene TRBV3-2) to TRBJ2-1, with D tentatively TRBD2 (5 bases). From germline, CDR1 is LGHDT and CDR2 YNNKEL (reference sequence). The V end lost 1 base, the J end lost 7 bases, and 11 bases lay between the germline ends. The CDR3 sequence is 14 residues long. CDR3 residues: CASSQGIGLNEQFF. CDR3 sequence (DNA): TGTGCCAGCAGCCAAGGTATAGGACTTAATGAGCAGTTCTTC.

The chain employs TRBV19 and TRBJ1-2; TRBD1 might be the D (5 bases). V gave up 4 bases and J gave up 8 bases, with 17 bases separating them. Germline CDR1 reads LNHDA; CDR2 reads SQIVND (reference sequence). This CDR3 spans 14 amino acids. The CDR3 spells CASSTPGLLWGYTF. The CDR3 region has the DNA TGTGCCAGTAGTACTCCGGGACTGCTCTGGGGCTACACCTTC.

The chain uses TRBV3-1 (or the pseudogene TRBV3-2) and TRBJ2-3, with TRBD2 matching over 15 bases. J lost 2 bases, V lost 6 bases, and 9 bases had no gene match. In germline, CDR1 is LGHDT, CDR2 YNNKEL (reference sequence). CDR3 length equals 18 residues. The CDR3 here is CASRLTGTSGGNTDTQYF. DNA for the CDR3: TGTGCCAGCAGACTCACCGGGACTAGCGGGGGGAACACAGATACGCAGTATTTT.

DNA of the CDR3: TGTGCCACCAGCAGCAGGGGCTCCCGGAATGAAAAACTGTTTTTT. It is translated as CATSSRGSRNEKLFF. V usage is TRBV15 and J usage is TRBJ1-4; D might be TRBD1 (6 bases). Germline values: CDR1 LNHNV, CDR2 YYDKDF (reference sequence). This CDR3 comprises 15 residues. Between the trimmed V and J ends, which lost 3 bases and 5 bases, there was a span of 13 bases.